The clone carrying this TCR beta chain was seen just once. Its antigen is currently unknown. For sorted subsets, about 200 ng DNA per replicate equaled 30,000 or so T cell genomes. TCRdb's table, derived via immunoSEQ multiplex PCR, lists solely in-frame clones and lacks some. The data contain 1,500,000 or so clones, about 98.5% of them singletons. The CDR3 is 15 amino acids. Germline V gene data show CDR1 as LNHDA and CDR2 as SQIVND (reference sequence). V lost 2 bases to trimming and J lost 0 bases, with 10 bases between them. This sample is part of a study of shared clonotypes between healthy human individuals. Study background: Donors had three CD4 naive, three CD4 memory, two CD8 naive and one CD8 memory plate apiece.

Findings and caveats of the study: Some naive CD4 clonotypes, approximately 4.5%, turned up in common across several donors. When compared with the clonotypes that were shared by all four sorted-subset donors, the non-shared clonotypes turned out to have lower generation probabilities.

The chain uses TRBV19 and TRBJ1-1; no reliable D call. Specimen: naive CD4+ T cells sorted from blood. Subset defined: CD45RA+ positively selected. The receptor comes from a man aged 30-40 years in good health. CDR3 loop: CASSIRRGMNTEAFF. The CDR3 DNA sequence: TGTGCCAGTAGTATACGGCGGGGTATGAACACTGAAGCTTTCTTT. The full variable domain, with the rest looked up from reference TRBV19 and TRBJ1-1, is DGGITQSPKYLFRKEGQNVTLSCEQNLNHDAMYWYRQDPGQGLRLIYYSQIVNDFQKGDIAEGYSVSREKKESFPLTVTSAQKNPTAFYLCASSIRRGMNTEAFFGQGTRLTVV.